The 13 T cell receptor beta chains listed next were all sequenced from one sample in a study of T cells in Graves' hyperthyroidism and ophthalmopathy. Researchers amplified the TCR beta CDR3 regions from RNA transcripts. Using the HTBI primer set, a first-round RT-PCR was run on the TCR CDR3. TCRdb re-called the multiplex PCR reads with MiXCR, one entry per CDR3 protein. The sample contains roughly 500,000 distinct CDR3 sequences, 20% to 25% of which appear only once. Sequenced sample: blood. The origin of the receptors is a woman between 70 and 85 years old with Graves' ophthalmopathy.

The J gene is TRBJ2-1, the V gene TRBV5-4; no firm D call. The CDR3 runs 17 residues. Trimming cost V 2 bases and J 4 bases, with 19 bases left between them. From germline, CDR1 is SGHNT and CDR2 YYREEE (reference sequence). CDR3 loop: CASSFLLTASGYNEQFF. The CDR3 DNA reads TGTGCCAGCAGCTTCTTACTGACGGCATCCGGTTACAATGAGCAGTTCTTC.

This clonotype was recorded many times. V gene TRBV12-3 or TRBV12-4 combines with J gene TRBJ1-1; D is unresolved. Trimming pared 7 bases from V and 0 bases from J, leaving 6 bases between. The CDR3 has 12 residues. CDR3 in amino acids: CASIFLNTEAFF. For the CDR3, the DNA is TGTGCCAGCATTTTTTTGAACACTGAAGCTTTCTTT.

V and J are TRBV7-2 and TRBJ2-3, with a possible D match to TRBD1 (5 bases). The germline V and J ends were trimmed by 3 bases and 10 bases, with 11 bases remaining between them. The germline V gene encodes CDR1 SGHTA and CDR2 FQGNSA. This CDR3 has 12 amino acids. CDR3 residues: CASSFVQGAQYF. CDR3 coding DNA: TGTGCCAGCAGCTTTGTCCAGGGCGCGCAGTATTTT. Complete variable domain (other parts from reference TRBV7-2 and TRBJ2-3): GAGVSQSPSNKVTEKGKDVELRCDPISGHTALYWYRQSLGQGLEFLIYFQGNSAPDKSGLPSDRFSAERTGGSVSTLTIQRTQQEDSAVYLCASSFVQGAQYFGPGTRLTVL.

This clonotype came up a few times. The chain carries TRBV4-1 and TRBJ2-5; TRBD1 is a possible D gene (6 bases). V lost 4 bases and J 12 bases, leaving 21 bases between the germline ends. CDR3 length: 14 residues. Germline-derived CDR1 and CDR2 are MGHRA and YSYEKL. CDR3 region: CASSPHPSEHREYF. For the CDR3, the DNA is TGCGCCAGCAGCCCTCATCCAAGTGAGCACAGGGAGTACTTC.

Ten or more counts support this clonotype. The chain is built from TRBV28 and TRBJ2-5, with D unresolved. The CDR3 has 12 amino acids. The V end was cut by 6 bases, the J end by 5 bases, with 10 bases between. Germline loops: CDR1 MDHEN, CDR2 SYDVKM. This CDR3 reads CASRVVGETQYF. The CDR3 DNA reads TGTGCCAGCAGGGTAGTGGGGGAGACCCAGTACTTC.

This clonotype has a handful of counts. V usage is TRBV12-3 or TRBV12-4 and J usage is TRBJ1-6, with 7 bases fitting TRBD1. The CDR3 is made up of 14 amino acids. J gave up 7 bases and V 5 bases, and 5 bases lay outside the gene matches. Here the CDR3 reads CASSHGTENSPLHF. DNA of the CDR3: TGTGCCAGCAGTCATGGGACAGAAAATTCACCCCTCCACTTT.

The chain has TRBV5-1 and TRBJ2-4; either TRBD1 or TRBD2 may fit D (5 bases each). Trimming took off 0 bases at V and 4 bases at J, with 8 bases between the two ends. The CDR3 runs to 14 residues. CDR1 and CDR2 from the germline V gene are SGHRS and YFSETQ. CDR3 sequence: CASSLGGEKNIQYF. The CDR3 DNA sequence: TGCGCCAGCAGCTTGGGAGGGGAAAAAAACATTCAGTACTTC.

J is TRBJ1-2 and V is TRBV30; the D gene is possibly TRBD1 (5 bases). Trimming cost V 0 bases and J 5 bases, with 22 bases left between them. Germline loops: CDR1 GTSNPN, CDR2 SVGIG (reference sequence). The length of the CDR3 is 17 residues. DNA of the CDR3: TGTGCCTGGAGTGTACTGCAGGGCTATACTATCGTTTATGGCTACACCTTC. This sequence encodes CAWSVLQGYTIVYGYTF.

In this sample, this clonotype turned up many times. The V gene is TRBV28, the J gene TRBJ1-1, with 8 bases that match TRBD1. CDR1 and CDR2 (germline): MDHEN, SYDVKM. Losses at the gene ends were 3 bases for V and 5 bases for J; bases not matched to a gene: 14. The CDR3 loop spans 17 amino acids. CDR3 DNA: TGTGCCAGCAGTTTGACGCGGGGTGCAGGGGGCAAAACTGAAGCTTTCTTT. Translation: CASSLTRGAGGKTEAFF. The whole variable domain, remainder taken from reference TRBV28 and TRBJ1-1, is DVKVTQSSRYLVKRTGEKVFLECVQDMDHENMFWYRQDPGLGLRLIYFSYDVKMKEKGDIPEGYSVSREKKERFSLILESASTNQTSMYLCASSLTRGAGGKTEAFFGQGTRLTVV.

This clonotype has just a few counts. J is TRBJ1-2 and V is TRBV27, with TRBD1 as a possible D gene (6 bases). V was shortened by 8 bases and J by 7 bases, with 29 bases between the two germline ends. The length of the CDR3 is 17 residues. The germline V gene encodes CDR1 MNHEY and CDR2 SMNVEV (reference sequence). The CDR3 DNA reads as TGTGCCAGCCACCCGGGACAAGGAATAACTGTGAGGGCTGGCTACACCTTC. It codes for CASHPGQGITVRAGYTF.

This clonotype turned up a few times. A much larger clone differs from this one at a single base, so this may be a read error. This sequence joins TRBV28 and TRBJ2-1; D possibly corresponds to TRBD2 (8 bases). The germline gives CDR1 MDHEN, CDR2 SYDVKM. V lost 4 bases to trimming and J lost 3 bases, with 22 bases between them. The CDR3 loop spans 18 amino acids. The CDR3 protein is CASSSRGGVAGFYNEQFF. CDR3 sequence (DNA): TGTGCCAGCAGTTCCAGGGGGGGGGTAGCGGGGTTCTACAATGAGCAGTTCTTC.

The chain uses TRBV12-3 or TRBV12-4 and TRBJ1-4; TRBD1 aligns across 11 bases. The ends lost 5 bases at V and 7 bases at J; junction bases unmatched: 3. The CDR3 has 14 amino acids. CDR3 sequence reads: CASSGQGASEKLFF. CDR3 nucleotide sequence: TGTGCCAGCAGTGGACAGGGGGCTAGTGAAAAACTGTTTTTT.

The J gene is TRBJ2-1, the V gene TRBV7-2; no clear D gene. The germline V and J ends were trimmed by 1 base and 15 bases, with 10 bases remaining between them. This CDR3 contains 11 residues. The germline gives CDR1 SGHTA, CDR2 FQGNSA. CDR3 in amino acids: CASSLGPALFF. For the CDR3, the DNA is TGTGCCAGCAGCTTAGGTCCGGCACTGTTCTTC.